This passage covers 21 T cell receptor beta chains from one sample sequenced in a study of spatial heterogeneity in lung cancer. The study's findings and limits: Within tumors, counts of expanded alpha and beta TCRs tracked tumor mutation counts.

Their specific antigens are unknown. The sample's time point: sample taken at primary tumor resection. TCRdb re-called the 5' RACE reads through MiXCR, storing one row per CDR3 protein. The sample consists of 5,000 or so distinct CDR3 sequences, approximately 6.5% of them appearing once. The starting material was lung tumor tissue, obtained at surgery. The receptors were gathered from a male donor with early-stage non-small cell lung cancer.

This clonotype was seen ten or more times. The chain carries TRBV7-6 and TRBJ2-7, with 7 bases aligning to TRBD2. With 5 bases clipped from V and 7 bases from J, the junction kept 14 bases outside the gene matches. CDR1 is SGHVS, CDR2 FNYEAQ, per germline. This CDR3 is built from 15 residues. CDR3 nucleotides: TGTGCCAGCAGCCCAGGGCGGGGGACCCTCGGGGAGCAGTACTTC. Protein sequence: CASSPGRGTLGEQYF.

This clonotype was observed many times. The CDR3 sequence: CASSSRQGDSTDTQYF. CDR3 nucleotide sequence: TGTGCCAGCAGCTCCCGACAGGGTGATAGCACAGATACGCAGTATTTT. The chain combines TRBV11-2 with TRBJ2-3, with 7 bases aligning to TRBD1. Per germline, CDR1 SGHAT and CDR2 FQNNGV. This CDR3 has 16 amino acids. The V gene end was trimmed by 4 bases and the J gene end by 0 bases; junction bases not matched to a gene: 7.

This clonotype came up many times. This chain connects TRBV7-2 to TRBJ2-3, with no clear D. The CDR3 is 12 residues long. From germline, CDR1 is SGHTA and CDR2 FQGNSA. Trimming took 1 base from V and 14 from J, leaving 13 bases between them. Here the CDR3 DNA reads TGTGCCAGCAGCTTAGTTCGCCCCCCGGGGTATTTT. This gives the protein CASSLVRPPGYF. Drawing the rest from reference TRBV7-2 and TRBJ2-3, the complete variable domain is GAGVSQSPSNKVTEKGKDVELRCDPISGHTALYWYRQSLGQGLEFLIYFQGNSAPDKSGLPSDRFSAERTGGSVSTLTIQRTQQEDSAVYLCASSLVRPPGYFGPGTRLTVL.

This clonotype was counted at least ten times. The chain carries TRBV7-3 and TRBJ2-1; no reliable D call. In germline, CDR1 is SGHTA, CDR2 FQGTGA. The CDR3 has 13 amino acids. V dropped 1 base and J dropped 9 bases, with 10 bases sitting between them. The CDR3 bases are TGTGCCAGCAGCTTAAGGAGAGCCACTGAGCAGTTCTTC. This codes for CASSLRRATEQFF.

The chain combines TRBV29-1 with TRBJ1-1; possible D gene TRBD1, 5 bases. This CDR3 has 13 residues. Trimming took 4 bases from V and 5 from J, leaving 14 bases between them. Germline lookup yields CDR1 SQVTM and CDR2 ANQGSEA. CDR3 sequence (DNA): TGCAGCGTTGCCCCGGGGCTTCATACTGAAGCTTTCTTT. Encoded protein: CSVAPGLHTEAFF.

This clonotype was found many times. This chain connects TRBV28 to TRBJ1-4, with 8 bases fitting TRBD1. The CDR3 loop spans 15 amino acids. CDR1 is MDHEN, CDR2 SYDVKM, per germline. The ends lost 4 bases at V and 6 bases at J; junction bases unmatched: 7. CDR3 bases: TGTGCCAGCAGTTCCCCTTCAGGGGGCGATGAAAAACTGTTTTTT. Amino acid sequence: CASSSPSGGDEKLFF.

This clonotype was detected ten times or more. The V call is TRBV10-3, the J call TRBJ2-7, with TRBD1 as a possible D gene (6 bases). The V gene's germline CDR1 is ENHRY and CDR2 SYGVKD. The CDR3 is 14 residues long. Trimming cost V 3 bases and J 3 bases, with 12 bases left between them. As DNA, the CDR3 is TGTGCCATCAGTGAAGGGACAATCAACTACGAGCAGTACTTC. Protein: CAISEGTINYEQYF.

Within the sample, this clonotype is medium-sized (0.01 to 0.1%). The chain joins TRBV5-1 to TRBJ2-5; 12 nucleotides agree with TRBD2. The CDR3 is made up of 16 amino acids. The V gene's germline CDR1 is SGHRS and CDR2 YFSETQ. Trimming at V came to 1 base and at J to 2 bases, leaving 3 bases not matched to a gene. The CDR3 bases are TGCGCCAGCAGCTTGCAGACTAGCGGGGGACAAGAGACCCAGTACTTC. This codes for CASSLQTSGGQETQYF.

This clonotype was found many times. The chain carries TRBV20-1 and TRBJ2-2, with D perhaps TRBD1 (6 bases). The CDR3 totals 16 residues. The V end lost 3 bases, the J end lost 0 bases, and 14 bases lay between the germline ends. Germline CDR1 is DFQATT and CDR2 is SNEGSKA (reference sequence). The CDR3 is CSASSQGPANTGELFF. The CDR3 DNA follows: TGCAGTGCTAGTTCCCAGGGGCCCGCGAACACCGGGGAGCTGTTTTTT.

By frequency in the sample, this clonotype is medium-sized (0.01 to 0.1%). This chain uses TRBV7-2 with TRBJ1-1; TRBD1 matches 10 bases. Germline V lookup: CDR1 SGHTA, CDR2 FQGNSA. J was trimmed by 6 bases and V by 5 bases; bases with no gene match: 9. This CDR3 is built from 15 residues. The CDR3, as DNA: TGTGCCAGCAGCCGACGGACAGGGGGTGGTCCTGAAGCTTTCTTT. Its translation is CASSRRTGGGPEAFF.

There are many counts of this clonotype. The rearrangement joins TRBV11-2 to TRBJ2-5; either TRBD1 or TRBD2 may fit D (5 bases each). CDR1 and CDR2 from the germline V gene are SGHAT and FQNNGV. The CDR3 loop spans 15 amino acids. V was cut by 5 bases and J by 5 bases, with 18 bases left in between. CDR3 coding DNA: TGTGCCAGCAGCCCAGCCGGGGCGCTAGGGGAGACCCAGTACTTC. This sequence encodes CASSPAGALGETQYF.

The V and J genes are TRBV3-1 and TRBJ2-7; D unresolved. With 6 bases removed from V and 4 bases from J, the gap between germline ends came to 16 bases. The CDR3 runs 14 residues. Germline loops: CDR1 LGHDT, CDR2 YNNKEL (reference sequence). The CDR3 coding sequence is TGTGCCAGCAGTCCCGGACCGATTGGATACGAGCAGTACTTC. It is translated as CASSPGPIGYEQYF.

The genes are TRBV2 and TRBJ1-1, with 11 bases identical to TRBD1. The CDR3 totals 17 residues. V lost 6 bases and J lost 0; bases outside the gene matches: 9. Germline V lookup: CDR1 SNHLY, CDR2 FYNNEI. The CDR3 sequence: CASRGDRGRTMNTEAFF. Written as DNA, the CDR3 is TGTGCCAGCAGGGGGGACAGGGGGAGGACCATGAACACTGAAGCTTTCTTT.

This clonotype was counted many times. CDR3 DNA sequence: TGTGCCAGCATTCTGTTCCAGGGGACGGGGGACACTGAAGCTTTCTTT. Protein sequence: CASILFQGTGDTEAFF. V usage is TRBV7-9 and J usage is TRBJ1-1, with a tentative D call TRBD1 (6 bases). CDR3 length: 16 amino acids. CDR1 is SEHNR, CDR2 FQNEAQ, per germline (reference sequence). V lost 7 bases and J lost 3, with 21 bases in between.

This clonotype was recorded a few times. The genes are TRBV4-1 and TRBJ2-7; TRBD2 matches at 8 bases. CDR1 is MGHRA and CDR2 is YSYEKL in the germline V gene. V shed 4 bases, J shed 4 bases, and the junction held 6 bases outside the gene matches. The length of the CDR3 is 14 residues. CDR3 loop: CASSPGGGQYEQYF. In nucleotides, the CDR3 is TGCGCCAGCAGCCCGGGAGGGGGACAATACGAGCAGTACTTC.

This clonotype was observed at least ten times. The chain couples TRBV14 to TRBJ2-1; D possibly corresponds to TRBD1 (5 bases). V gave up 1 base and J gave up 8 bases, with 9 bases separating them. CDR1 SGHDN and CDR2 FVKESK come from the germline V gene. The CDR3 covers 13 residues. CDR3 in DNA: TGTGCCAGCAGCCAAGGGCAGGGCCATGAGCAGTTCTTC. It specifies CASSQGQGHEQFF.

In its sample, this clonotype is medium-sized. This chain uses TRBV3-1 with TRBJ1-2, with D tentatively TRBD1 (5 bases). Trimming left V 0 bases short and J 8 bases short, with 16 bases between. Germline V lookup: CDR1 LGHDT, CDR2 YNNKEL (reference sequence). The CDR3 consists of 15 residues. CDR3 sequence (DNA): TGTGCCAGCAGCCAAGATCGACAGTTCACCTACGGCTACACCTTC. Translated: CASSQDRQFTYGYTF.

This clonotype was found a few times. The CDR3 loop is CASSLGTVYEQYF. In nucleotides, the CDR3 is TGTGCCAGCAGCTTAGGTACAGTATACGAGCAGTACTTC. The V and J genes are TRBV7-9 and TRBJ2-7; D call uncertain. V lost 1 base and J lost 4, with 8 bases in between. From germline, CDR1 is SEHNR and CDR2 FQNEAQ (reference sequence). There are 13 residues in the CDR3.

This clonotype was recorded many times. The chain combines TRBV19 with TRBJ1-2, with D possibly being TRBD1 (6 bases). V was clipped by 6 bases and J by 2 bases, with 10 bases between them. CDR1 and CDR2 (germline): LNHDA, SQIVND (reference sequence). The CDR3 sequence is 13 residues long. The CDR3 spells CASRRQENYGYTF. In DNA form, the CDR3 reads TGTGCCAGTAGGAGACAGGAGAACTATGGCTACACCTTC.

This clonotype was recorded at least ten times. V usage is TRBV20-1 and J usage is TRBJ1-3; D ambiguous. CDR3 length: 13 amino acids. V lost 5 bases, J lost 8 bases, and 16 bases lay in between. Germline CDR1 and CDR2: DFQATT and SNEGSKA (reference sequence). The CDR3 DNA follows: TGCAGTGCTCGACCTCCCCCGGGAGACACCATATATTTT. Encoded protein: CSARPPPGDTIYF.

In its sample, this clonotype ranks as medium-sized (0.01 to 0.1%). The V gene is TRBV5-4, the J gene TRBJ1-2; TRBD1 aligns across 7 bases. The J segment lost 5 bases and the V segment lost 4 bases, leaving 11 bases of the junction unmatched. The germline V gene encodes CDR1 SGHNT and CDR2 YYREEE (reference sequence). This CDR3 has 15 amino acids. CDR3 coding DNA: TGTGCCAGCAGCCCCCGGGGGACAGAACCTTATGGCTACACCTTC. Protein product: CASSPRGTEPYGYTF.